This TCR beta chain was found in a study of T cell responses to AZD1222 COVID-19 vaccine. Study in general: Second doses that came at about 4 or about 12 weeks were put together.

Libraries were prepared by immunoSEQ multiplex PCR; TCRdb keeps only in-frame clonotypes and omits some of them. The sample carries 80,000 or so clones, 70% to 90% recorded once. The sample consisted of peripheral blood, taken on day 0 of AZD1222 vaccination. The TCR originated in an adult in good health.

This CDR3 reads CSVGTGGNQPQHF. CDR3 in DNA: TGCAGCGTCGGGACAGGGGGTAATCAGCCCCAGCATTTT. This chain uses TRBV29-1 with TRBJ1-5, with TRBD1 matching over 11 bases. V lost 6 bases and J lost 4; bases outside the gene matches: 2. The CDR3 loop spans 13 amino acids. Germline V lookup: CDR1 SQVTM, CDR2 ANQGSEA.